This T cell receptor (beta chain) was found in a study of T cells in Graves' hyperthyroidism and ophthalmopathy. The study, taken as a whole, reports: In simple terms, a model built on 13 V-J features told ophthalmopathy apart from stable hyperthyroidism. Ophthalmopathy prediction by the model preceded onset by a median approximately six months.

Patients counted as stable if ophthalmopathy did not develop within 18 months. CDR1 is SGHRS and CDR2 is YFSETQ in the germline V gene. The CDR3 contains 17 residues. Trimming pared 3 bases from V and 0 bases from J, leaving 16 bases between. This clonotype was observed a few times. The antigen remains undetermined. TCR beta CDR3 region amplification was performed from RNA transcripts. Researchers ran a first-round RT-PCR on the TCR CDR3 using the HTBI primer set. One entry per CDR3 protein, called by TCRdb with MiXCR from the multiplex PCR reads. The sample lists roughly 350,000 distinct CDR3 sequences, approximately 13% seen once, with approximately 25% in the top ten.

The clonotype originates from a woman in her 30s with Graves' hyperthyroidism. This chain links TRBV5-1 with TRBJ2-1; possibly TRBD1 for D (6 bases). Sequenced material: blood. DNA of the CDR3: TGCGCCAGCAGCTCACAAAGACAGGAGAGCTCCTACAATGAGCAGTTCTTC. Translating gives CASSSQRQESSYNEQFF.